The 24 T cell receptor beta chains below come from one sample, sequenced in a study of OX40 agonist ivuxolimab in advanced cancers. The protocol used for the library was the immunoSEQ multiplex PCR assay. The clones in this table, taken by TCRdb from immuneACCESS, are in-frame only. Not every clone is retained; where verified, under half of the shortfall comes from an unresolved V gene, and the cause of the rest is unknown. The sample yields 80,000 or so clones; approximately 85% were counted once. The ten largest clonotypes hold roughly 2.5% of the sample. The sequenced sample was CD4+ or CD8+ T cells sorted from blood, obtained in a trial of the OX40 agonist ivuxolimab. Receptor source: an adult with an advanced solid tumor such as melanoma, head and neck, liver or kidney cancer.

The chain is built from TRBV28 and TRBJ2-5; perhaps TRBD1 as D (5 bases). Germline V CDR1 and CDR2: MDHEN, SYDVKM. The CDR3 totals 14 residues. V lost 8 bases and J lost 2, with 15 bases in between. The CDR3: CASSTRVRQETQYF. The DNA of the CDR3 is TGTGCCAGCTCTACCAGGGTCCGACAAGAGACCCAGTACTTC.

The gene calls are TRBV21-1 and TRBJ1-1. TRBV21-1 is shown as a pseudogene. The CDR3 loop spans 14 amino acids. CDR3 amino acids: CASKVHRGNTEAFF. The CDR3 region has the DNA TGTGCCAGCAAAGTGCATCGGGGAAACACTGAAGCTTTCTTT.

The CDR3 DNA is TGTGCCAGCAGCTTCCAAGGCTCGACTAGCGGGGGCGATGAGCAGTTCTTC. Its protein product is CASSFQGSTSGGDEQFF. V and J are TRBV7-9 and TRBJ2-1, with TRBD2 matching 12 bases. The CDR3 extends over 17 amino acids. The V gene's germline CDR1 is SEHNR and CDR2 FQNEAQ (reference sequence). Trimming at V came to 3 bases and at J to 8 bases, leaving 11 bases not matched to a gene.

This clone has a single count. The rearrangement uses TRBV6-1 and TRBJ2-7, with 7 bases aligning to TRBD1. Trimming cost V 8 bases and J 4 bases; bases outside gene matches: 11. Germline V lookup: CDR1 MNHNS, CDR2 SASEGT. This CDR3 is built from 14 residues. In nucleotides, the CDR3 is TGTGCCAGCGGGAAAGGGGGCTCACCGTACGAGCAGTACTTC. Translated, it gives CASGKGGSPYEQYF.

The V call is TRBV18, the J call TRBJ2-7; tentatively, D is TRBD1 (5 bases). Per the germline V gene, CDR1 is KGHSH and CDR2 is LQKENI. This CDR3 has 12 amino acids. Trimming cost V 3 bases and J 4 bases, with 7 bases left between them. Written as DNA, the CDR3 is TGTGCCAGCTCACCCCGACAGTACGAGCAGTACTTC. Its translation: CASSPRQYEQYF. Using reference TRBV18 and TRBJ2-7 for the parts outside the CDR3, the full variable domain is NAGVMQNPRHLVRRRGQEARLRCSPMKGHSHVYWYRQLPEEGLKFMVYLQKENIIDESGMPKERFSAEFPKEGPSILRIQQVVRGDSAAYFCASSPRQYEQYFGPGTRLTVT.

The V gene is TRBV5-8, the J gene TRBJ1-6; D not resolved. Trimming took 4 bases from V and 10 from J, leaving 9 bases between them. The CDR3 is 12 amino acids. Germline V CDR1 and CDR2: SGHTS, YDEGEE. In nucleotides, the CDR3 is TGTGCCAGCAGCCTACAGCTCTCACCCCTCCACTTT. Amino acids: CASSLQLSPLHF. The full variable domain, in which reference TRBV5-8 and TRBJ1-6 provide the parts outside the CDR3, is EAGVTQSPTHLIKTRGQQATLRCSPISGHTSVYWYQQALGLGLQFLLWYDEGEERNRGNFPPRFSGRQFPNYSSELNVNALELEDSALYLCASSLQLSPLHFGNGTRLTVT.

The V call is TRBV11-2, the J call TRBJ1-6; D possibly corresponds to TRBD1 (5 bases). Looked up from germline, CDR1 is SGHAT and CDR2 is FQNNGV. V lost 3 bases, J lost 3 bases, and 21 bases lay in between. This CDR3 contains 19 residues. CDR3 residues: CASSFFSVRQGNYNSPLHF. The DNA of the CDR3 is TGTGCCAGCAGCTTTTTCTCAGTGAGGCAGGGCAACTATAATTCACCCCTCCACTTT.

V and J are TRBV18 and TRBJ1-2, with 7 bases that match TRBD1. V shed 3 bases and J 4 bases; nucleotides not matched to a gene: 8. Germline CDR1 reads KGHSH; CDR2 reads LQKENI. The CDR3 loop spans 15 amino acids. The CDR3 DNA is TGTGCCAGCTCACCGAACAGGGGAGAGAGCTATGGCTACACCTTC. It is translated as CASSPNRGESYGYTF.

V gene TRBV2 combines with J gene TRBJ2-7; D possibly corresponds to TRBD2 (5 bases). The CDR3 consists of 13 residues. V lost 5 bases and J 6 bases, leaving 14 bases between the germline ends. Germline V gives CDR1 SNHLY, CDR2 FYNNEI. The CDR3: CASSLSDLLEQYF. The CDR3 DNA reads as TGTGCCAGCAGTCTCTCGGACTTACTCGAGCAGTACTTC.

This chain links TRBV27 with TRBJ2-1; 7 bases agree with TRBD2. The germline V gene encodes CDR1 MNHEY and CDR2 SMNVEV (reference sequence). Germline trimming cut 8 bases from V and 10 bases from J; bases unmatched to any gene: 11. The CDR3 runs 13 residues. The CDR3 is CASGVLGRVEQFF. The CDR3 DNA follows: TGTGCCAGCGGGGTATTAGGGAGGGTCGAGCAGTTCTTC.

This clone was counted only a few times. This chain connects TRBV9 to TRBJ1-4; D remains unclear. V lost 1 base, J lost 8 bases, and 12 bases lay in between. Germline values: CDR1 SGDLS, CDR2 YYNGEE. This CDR3 spans 14 amino acids. This CDR3 reads CASSVSPVGEKLFF. For the CDR3, the DNA is TGTGCCAGCAGCGTAAGTCCGGTCGGCGAAAAACTGTTTTTT.

This clone was picked up one time. The conserved final phenylalanine or tryptophan is absent from the CDR3, which likely points to a read error. J is TRBJ2-7 and V is TRBV5-6; 7 bases agree with TRBD1. CDR3 length: 15 amino acids. J was trimmed by 1 base and V by 4 bases; bases with no gene match: 8. Germline V gene lookup returns CDR1 SGHDT and CDR2 YYEEEE. CDR3 loop: CASSEYRGPSYEQYL. The CDR3 DNA reads as TGTGCCAGCAGCGAGTACAGGGGTCCGTCCTACGAGCAGTACCTC.

The chain links TRBV12-5 to TRBJ2-2; tentatively, D is TRBD1 (6 bases). V dropped 0 bases and J dropped 5 bases, with 7 bases sitting between them. The CDR3 has 14 amino acids. Germline V gene data show CDR1 as LGHNT and CDR2 as FRNRAP. The CDR3 reads CASGLVGGTGELFF. The DNA of the CDR3 is TGTGCTAGTGGTTTGGTAGGGGGAACCGGGGAGCTGTTTTTT. Supplemented by reference TRBV12-5 and TRBJ2-2, the full variable domain reads DARVTQTPRHKVTEMGQEVTMRCQPILGHNTVFWYRQTMMQGLELLAYFRNRAPLDDSGMPKDRFSAEMPDATLATLKIQPSEPRDSAVYFCASGLVGGTGELFFGEGSRLTVL.

The chain couples TRBV2 to TRBJ1-2; 8 bases map to TRBD1. V gave up 6 bases and J gave up 5 bases; unmatched junction bases: 11. The CDR3 extends over 15 amino acids. CDR1 SNHLY and CDR2 FYNNEI come from the germline V gene. CDR3 residues: CASSGQGSAGYGYTF. CDR3 DNA sequence: TGTGCCAGCAGCGGACAGGGATCGGCCGGGTATGGCTACACCTTC.

The chain is built from TRBV4-3 and TRBJ2-7, with 12 bases aligning to TRBD2. The J segment lost 6 bases and the V segment lost 4 bases, leaving 13 bases of the junction unmatched. The germline gives CDR1 LGHNA, CDR2 YSLEER. The CDR3 consists of 17 residues. CDR3 DNA sequence: TGCGCCAGCAGCCCCCGAGTTCTAGCGGGGGGGCCTGGCGAGCAGTACTTC. Amino acid sequence: CASSPRVLAGGPGEQYF.

The V and J genes are TRBV5-4 and TRBJ2-3, with TRBD2 identical over 7 bases. The CDR3 has 15 residues. Germline V gene sequence: CDR1 SGHNT, CDR2 YYREEE (reference sequence). V gave up 4 bases and J gave up 2 bases; unmatched junction bases: 7. CDR3 nucleotide sequence: TGTGCCAGCAGCCCTCAGGGAGGGTACACAGATACGCAGTATTTT. Its translation: CASSPQGGYTDTQYF.

CDR3 region: CATSLGQGRFHTGELFF. The DNA for the CDR3 is TGTGCCACCTCTCTGGGACAGGGTCGTTTTCATACCGGGGAGCTGTTTTTT. This rearrangement joins TRBV19 to TRBJ2-2; 9 nucleotides align to TRBD1. CDR3 length: 17 amino acids. The J segment lost 5 bases and the V segment lost 10 bases, leaving 17 bases of the junction unmatched. Germline V gene data show CDR1 as LNHDA and CDR2 as SQIVND (reference sequence).

This chain joins TRBV7-2 and TRBJ2-3; weak D call: TRBD2 (5 bases). V was clipped by 5 bases and J by 7 bases, with 19 bases between them. Germline CDR1 SGHTA, CDR2 FQGNSA. The CDR3 spans 15 residues. CDR3 DNA: TGTGCCAGCAGCCAAGATGGACGGGGTTTAAATACGCAGTATTTT. The encoded protein is CASSQDGRGLNTQYF. Supplemented by reference TRBV7-2 and TRBJ2-3, the full variable domain reads GAGVSQSPSNKVTEKGKDVELRCDPISGHTALYWYRQSLGQGLEFLIYFQGNSAPDKSGLPSDRFSAERTGGSVSTLTIQRTQQEDSAVYLCASSQDGRGLNTQYFGPGTRLTVL.

This clone was seen more than once but under ten times. This chain connects TRBV5-1 to TRBJ1-2; TRBD1 agrees at 7 bases. This CDR3 has 14 amino acids. CDR1 and CDR2 (germline): SGHRS, YFSETQ. J lost 6 bases, V lost 3 bases, and 8 bases had no gene match. In DNA form, the CDR3 reads TGCGCCAGCAGCTCTGGACAGGACTGGGATGGCTACACCTTC. The encoded protein is CASSSGQDWDGYTF. Combining the CDR3 with reference TRBV5-1 and TRBJ1-2 gives the whole variable domain KAGVTQTPRYLIKTRGQQVTLSCSPISGHRSVSWYQQTPGQGLQFLFEYFSETQRNKGNFPGRFSGRQFSNSRSEMNVSTLELGDSALYLCASSSGQDWDGYTFGSGTRLTVV.

The genes are TRBV6-1 and TRBJ1-2; possible D gene TRBD1, 6 bases. The CDR3 covers 12 residues. Germline lookup yields CDR1 MNHNS and CDR2 SASEGT. The ends were cut back, 8 bases at V and 4 bases at J, with 11 bases in the middle. The CDR3 protein is CASGQTSYGYTF. The DNA of the CDR3 is TGTGCCAGCGGACAGACCTCCTATGGCTACACCTTC.

The rearrangement joins TRBV7-2 to TRBJ2-5; the D gene is possibly TRBD2 (6 bases). The CDR3 covers 15 residues. Trimming left V 5 bases short and J 3 bases short, with 16 bases between. Germline-derived CDR1 and CDR2 are SGHTA and FQGNSA. This CDR3 reads CASSQFSTGEETQYF. The CDR3 DNA follows: TGTGCCAGCAGCCAATTTTCGACGGGGGAAGAGACCCAGTACTTC.

The V call is TRBV19, the J call TRBJ2-5; D gene unclear. The germline CDR1 and CDR2 sequences are LNHDA and SQIVND (reference sequence). CDR3 length: 11 amino acids. V was shortened by 2 bases and J by 2 bases, with 0 bases between the two germline ends. Here the CDR3 reads CASSIQETQYF. The CDR3 nucleotides read TGTGCCAGTAGTATACAAGAGACCCAGTACTTC.

J is TRBJ2-3 and V is TRBV5-1; D gene ambiguous. The CDR3 has 15 amino acids. V shed 0 bases and J shed 0 bases, with 8 bases lying between them. Per the germline V gene, CDR1 is SGHRS and CDR2 is YFSETQ. The CDR3 DNA sequence: TGCGCCAGCAGCTTGGCCGAACTGAGCACAGATACGCAGTATTTT. Residues: CASSLAELSTDTQYF.

The rearrangement links TRBV30 to TRBJ2-3; tentative D call: TRBD2 (6 bases). There are 13 residues in the CDR3. Trimming took 1 base from V and 5 from J, leaving 10 bases between them. Germline V lookup: CDR1 GTSNPN, CDR2 SVGIG (reference sequence). CDR3 in DNA: TGTGCCTGGAGTGGAACGGGGGTAGATACGCAGTATTTT. It encodes CAWSGTGVDTQYF.